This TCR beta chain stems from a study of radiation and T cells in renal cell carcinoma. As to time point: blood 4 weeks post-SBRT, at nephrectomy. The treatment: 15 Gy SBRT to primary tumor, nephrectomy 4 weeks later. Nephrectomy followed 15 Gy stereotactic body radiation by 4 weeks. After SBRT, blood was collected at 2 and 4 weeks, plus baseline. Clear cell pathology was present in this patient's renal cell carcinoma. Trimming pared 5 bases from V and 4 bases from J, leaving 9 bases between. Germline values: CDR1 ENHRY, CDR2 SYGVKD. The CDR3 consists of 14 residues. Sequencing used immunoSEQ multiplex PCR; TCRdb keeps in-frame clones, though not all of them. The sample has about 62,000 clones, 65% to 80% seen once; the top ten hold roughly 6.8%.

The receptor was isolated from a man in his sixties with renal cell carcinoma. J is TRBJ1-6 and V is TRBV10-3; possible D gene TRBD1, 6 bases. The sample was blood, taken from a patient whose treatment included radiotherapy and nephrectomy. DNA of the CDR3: TGTGCCATCAGTAGGGACATTTATAATTCACCCCTCCACTTT. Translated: CAISRDIYNSPLHF.